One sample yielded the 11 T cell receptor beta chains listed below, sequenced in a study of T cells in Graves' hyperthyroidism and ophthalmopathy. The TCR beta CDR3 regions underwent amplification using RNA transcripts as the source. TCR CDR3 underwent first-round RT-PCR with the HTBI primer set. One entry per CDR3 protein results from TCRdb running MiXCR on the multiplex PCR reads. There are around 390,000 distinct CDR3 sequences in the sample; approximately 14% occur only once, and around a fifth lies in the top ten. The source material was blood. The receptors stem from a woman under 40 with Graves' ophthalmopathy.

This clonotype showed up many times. The CDR3 bases are TGTGCCAGCAGCCTTGATTATTACAATGAGCAGTTCTTC. Protein product: CASSLDYYNEQFF. The rearrangement links TRBV11-2 to TRBJ2-1; D is unclear. With 5 bases removed from V and 4 bases from J, the gap between germline ends came to 9 bases. The CDR3 runs to 13 residues. In germline, CDR1 is SGHAT, CDR2 FQNNGV.

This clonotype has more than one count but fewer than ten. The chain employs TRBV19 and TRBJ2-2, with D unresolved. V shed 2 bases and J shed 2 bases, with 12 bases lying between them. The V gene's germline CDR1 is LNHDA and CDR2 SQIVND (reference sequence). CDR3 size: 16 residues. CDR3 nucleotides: TGTGCCAGTAGTATATTCGGGCAGATCAACACCGGGGAGCTGTTTTTT. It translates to CASSIFGQINTGELFF.

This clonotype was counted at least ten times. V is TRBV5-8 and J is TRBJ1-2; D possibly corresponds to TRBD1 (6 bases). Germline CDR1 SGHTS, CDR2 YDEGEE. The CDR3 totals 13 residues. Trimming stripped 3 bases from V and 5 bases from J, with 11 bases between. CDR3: CASSSGQQYGYTF. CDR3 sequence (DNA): TGTGCCAGCAGCTCCGGACAGCAATATGGCTACACCTTC.

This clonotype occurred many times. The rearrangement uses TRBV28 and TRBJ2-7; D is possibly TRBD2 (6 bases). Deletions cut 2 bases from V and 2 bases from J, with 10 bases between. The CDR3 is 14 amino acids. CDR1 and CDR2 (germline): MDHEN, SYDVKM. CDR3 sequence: CASSLGGVAYEQYF. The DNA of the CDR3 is TGTGCCAGCAGTTTAGGAGGGGTTGCCTACGAGCAGTACTTC. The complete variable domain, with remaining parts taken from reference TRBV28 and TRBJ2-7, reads DVKVTQSSRYLVKRTGEKVFLECVQDMDHENMFWYRQDPGLGLRLIYFSYDVKMKEKGDIPEGYSVSREKKERFSLILESASTNQTSMYLCASSLGGVAYEQYFGPGTRLTVT.

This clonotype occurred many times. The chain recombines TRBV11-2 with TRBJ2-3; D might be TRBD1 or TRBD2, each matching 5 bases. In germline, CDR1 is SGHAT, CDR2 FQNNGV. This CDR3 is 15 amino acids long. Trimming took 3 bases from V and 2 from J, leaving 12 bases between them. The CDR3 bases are TGTGCCAGCAGCTTTGGGAGAGGGACCACAGATACGCAGTATTTT. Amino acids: CASSFGRGTTDTQYF.

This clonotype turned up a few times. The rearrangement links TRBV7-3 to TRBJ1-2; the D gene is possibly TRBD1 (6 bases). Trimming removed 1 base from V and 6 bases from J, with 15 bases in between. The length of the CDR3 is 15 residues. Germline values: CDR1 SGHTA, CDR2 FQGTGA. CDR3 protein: CASSLSNSKGDGYTF. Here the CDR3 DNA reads TGTGCCAGCAGCTTAAGCAACAGTAAGGGGGATGGCTACACCTTC.

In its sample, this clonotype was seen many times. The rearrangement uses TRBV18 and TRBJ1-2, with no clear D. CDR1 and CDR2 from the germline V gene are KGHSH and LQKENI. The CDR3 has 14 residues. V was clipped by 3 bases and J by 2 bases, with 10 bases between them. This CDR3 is CASSPLTTNYGYTF. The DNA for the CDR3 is TGTGCCAGCTCACCGTTAACCACCAACTATGGCTACACCTTC.

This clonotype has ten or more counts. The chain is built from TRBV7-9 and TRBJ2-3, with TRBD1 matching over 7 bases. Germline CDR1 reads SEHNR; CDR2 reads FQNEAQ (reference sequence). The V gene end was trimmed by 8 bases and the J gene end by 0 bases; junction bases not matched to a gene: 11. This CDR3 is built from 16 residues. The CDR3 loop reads CASGDRTGYSTDTQYF. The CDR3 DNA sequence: TGTGCCAGCGGCGACCGGACAGGCTACAGCACAGATACGCAGTATTTT.

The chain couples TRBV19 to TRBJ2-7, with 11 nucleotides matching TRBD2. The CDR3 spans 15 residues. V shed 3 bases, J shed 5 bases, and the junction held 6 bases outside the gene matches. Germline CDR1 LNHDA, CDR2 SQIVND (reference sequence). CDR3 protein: CASSISPSGGNEQYF. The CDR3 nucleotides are TGTGCCAGTAGTATCTCCCCTAGCGGGGGGAACGAGCAGTACTTC.

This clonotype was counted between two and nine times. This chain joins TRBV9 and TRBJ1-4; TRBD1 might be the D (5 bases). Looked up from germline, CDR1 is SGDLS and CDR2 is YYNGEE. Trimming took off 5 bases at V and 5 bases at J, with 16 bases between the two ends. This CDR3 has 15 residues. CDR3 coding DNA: TGTGCCAGCAGTGCCCCCCTTGGGGGAAATGAAAAACTGTTTTTT. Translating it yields CASSAPLGGNEKLFF.

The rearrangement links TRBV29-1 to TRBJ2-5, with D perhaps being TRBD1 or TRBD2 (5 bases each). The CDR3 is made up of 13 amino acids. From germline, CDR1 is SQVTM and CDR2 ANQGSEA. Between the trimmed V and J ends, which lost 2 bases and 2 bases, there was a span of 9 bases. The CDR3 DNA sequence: TGCAGCGTTGAACATGGGACGCAAGAGACCCAGTACTTC. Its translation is CSVEHGTQETQYF.